This T cell receptor (beta chain) was identified during a study of T cell repertoires in cytomegalovirus infection. TCRdb re-called the reads with MiXCR, one entry per CDR3 protein. The sample includes a few hundred thousand distinct CDR3 sequences, over 15% seen only once; the top ten take around 47%. CDR1 MNHEY and CDR2 SVGAGI come from the germline V gene. The CDR3 has 13 residues. V was pared by 2 bases and J by 5 bases, with 7 bases between. This sequence was found in a human donor in good health (CMV status not recorded). Some clones in this sample may be carry-over from other donors' samples. Sequenced input: CD8+ T cells from PBMCs. The rearrangement joins TRBV6-5 to TRBJ1-5; D is unclear. As DNA, the CDR3 is TGTGCCAGCAGTTACGGGATTGATCAGCCCCAGCATTTT. It encodes CASSYGIDQPQHF.